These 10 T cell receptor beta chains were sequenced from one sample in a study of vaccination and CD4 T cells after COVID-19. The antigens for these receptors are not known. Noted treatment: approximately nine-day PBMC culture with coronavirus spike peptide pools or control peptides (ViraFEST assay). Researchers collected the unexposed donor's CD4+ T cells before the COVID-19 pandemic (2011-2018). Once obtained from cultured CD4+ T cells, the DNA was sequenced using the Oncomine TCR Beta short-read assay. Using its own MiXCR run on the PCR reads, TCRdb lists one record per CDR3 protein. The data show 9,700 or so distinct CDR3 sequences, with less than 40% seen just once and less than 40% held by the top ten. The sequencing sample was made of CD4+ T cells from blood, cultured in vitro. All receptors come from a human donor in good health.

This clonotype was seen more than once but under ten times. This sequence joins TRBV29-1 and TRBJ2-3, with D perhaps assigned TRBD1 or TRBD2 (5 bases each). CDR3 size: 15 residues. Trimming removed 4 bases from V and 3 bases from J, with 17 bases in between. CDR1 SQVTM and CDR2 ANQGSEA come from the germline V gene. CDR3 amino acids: CSVAGTPQGTDTQYF. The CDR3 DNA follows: TGCAGCGTTGCCGGGACCCCGCAGGGTACAGATACGCAGTATTTT.

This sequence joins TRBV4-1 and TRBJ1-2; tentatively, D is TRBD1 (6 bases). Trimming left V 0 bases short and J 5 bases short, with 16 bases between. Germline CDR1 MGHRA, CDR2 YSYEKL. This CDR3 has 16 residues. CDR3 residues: CASSQDGGGVRYGYTF. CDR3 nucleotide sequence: TGCGCCAGCAGCCAAGATGGTGGGGGCGTACGGTATGGCTACACCTTC.

CDR3: CSTTGGTGQPQHF. DNA for the CDR3: TGCAGTACGACAGGCGGGACGGGTCAGCCCCAGCATTTT. The chain links TRBV20-1 to TRBJ1-5; TRBD1 is a possible D gene (6 bases). Looked up from germline, CDR1 is DFQATT and CDR2 is SNEGSKA (reference sequence). This CDR3 has 13 residues. Deletions cut 8 bases from V and 6 bases from J, with 17 bases between.

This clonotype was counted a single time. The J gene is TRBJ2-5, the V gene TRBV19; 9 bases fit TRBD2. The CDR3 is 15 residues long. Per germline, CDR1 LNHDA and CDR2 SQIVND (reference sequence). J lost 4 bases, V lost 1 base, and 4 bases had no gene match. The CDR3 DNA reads TGTGCCAGTAGTATAGGCGGGGGGGAGAGAGAGACCCAGTACTTC. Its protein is CASSIGGGERETQYF.

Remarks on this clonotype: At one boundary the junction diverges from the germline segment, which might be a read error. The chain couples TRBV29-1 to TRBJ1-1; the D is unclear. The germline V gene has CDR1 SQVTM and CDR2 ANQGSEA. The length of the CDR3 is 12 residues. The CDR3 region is CSVELVNTVAFF. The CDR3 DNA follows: TGCAGCGTTGAACTGGTGAACACTGTAGCTTTCTTT.

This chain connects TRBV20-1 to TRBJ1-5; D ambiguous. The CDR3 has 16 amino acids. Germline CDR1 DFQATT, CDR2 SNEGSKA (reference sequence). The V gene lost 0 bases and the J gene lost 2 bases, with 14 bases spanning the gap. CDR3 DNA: TGCAGTGCTAGAGAATGGGAAGGACTTGGCAATCAGCCCCAGCATTTT. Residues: CSAREWEGLGNQPQHF.

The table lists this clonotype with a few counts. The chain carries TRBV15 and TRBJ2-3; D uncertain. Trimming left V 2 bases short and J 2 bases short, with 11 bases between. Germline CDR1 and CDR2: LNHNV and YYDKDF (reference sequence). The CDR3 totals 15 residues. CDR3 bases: TGTGCCACCAGCAGAATCATAACCTCCACAGATACGCAGTATTTT. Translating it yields CATSRIITSTDTQYF. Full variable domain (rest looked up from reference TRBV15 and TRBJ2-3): DAMVIQNPRYQVTQFGKPVTLSCSQTLNHNVMYWYQQKSSQAPKLLFHYYDKDFNNEADTPDNFQSRRPNTSFCFLDIRSPGLGDTAMYLCATSRIITSTDTQYFGPGTRLTVL.

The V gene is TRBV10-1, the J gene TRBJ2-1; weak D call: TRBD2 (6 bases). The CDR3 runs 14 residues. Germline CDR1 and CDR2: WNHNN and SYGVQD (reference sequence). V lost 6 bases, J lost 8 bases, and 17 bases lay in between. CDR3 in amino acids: CASSRDSVGHEQFF. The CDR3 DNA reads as TGCGCCAGCAGCCGGGACTCCGTAGGACATGAGCAGTTCTTC.

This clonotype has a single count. The CDR3 sequence: CSVEGRTEAFF. Written as DNA, the CDR3 is TGCAGCGTTGAGGGGAGGACTGAAGCTTTCTTT. The gene calls are TRBV29-1 and TRBJ1-1; no clear D gene. From germline, CDR1 is SQVTM and CDR2 ANQGSEA. With 3 bases removed from V and 5 bases from J, the gap between germline ends came to 7 bases. The CDR3 has 11 amino acids.

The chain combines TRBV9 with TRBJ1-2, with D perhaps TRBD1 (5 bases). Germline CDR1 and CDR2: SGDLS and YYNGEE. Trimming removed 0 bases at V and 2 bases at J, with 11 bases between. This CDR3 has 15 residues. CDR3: CASSVANEGNYGYTF. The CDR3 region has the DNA TGTGCCAGCAGCGTAGCTAACGAGGGGAACTATGGCTACACCTTC.